The T cell receptor beta chain under discussion was sequenced for a study of cytomegalovirus exposure and HLA in healthy donors. PCR used 60 Vbeta primers and 13 Jbeta primers. Sequencing was performed with immunoSEQ multiplex PCR; in TCRdb, only in-frame clones are kept and a portion is missing. Of about 170,000 clones listed, approximately 72% are singletons. Whole-study findings and limits: Serostatus for CMV was the only available immune exposure information.

The CDR3 runs to 13 residues. Germline V gene sequence: CDR1 ENHRY, CDR2 SYGVKD. Trimming took 9 bases from V and 5 from J; bases not matched to a gene: 5. In regard to this clone: Its target is unknown.

The sequencing sample was made of PBMCs. This chain links TRBV10-3 with TRBJ2-1; 9 nucleotides line up with TRBD2. This sequence originates from a man aged 40-49 years in good health and CMV-seropositive. The CDR3 DNA sequence: TGTGCCATTCGACTAGCGGTTAACAATGAGCAGTTCTTC. Translating it yields CAIRLAVNNEQFF.